The T cell receptor beta chain described here comes from a study of blood T cell repertoires in COVID-19. The overall study: From the United States, Italy and Spain came samples of acute and convalescent COVID-19. Sources were T cells, B-cell-depleted T cells, or PBMCs; the material itself was cDNA or gDNA.

J lost 5 bases, V lost 3 bases, and 8 bases had no gene match. Germline CDR1 and CDR2: SGDLS and YYNGEE. There are 15 residues in the CDR3. Authors' processing steps: It was from reference gene primer amplification that nucleated cell counts were estimated. Clones were sequenced by immunoSEQ multiplex PCR, and TCRdb holds only the in-frame ones, with some missing. That table furnishes V, J and clone size, whereas the DNA furnished D and trimming. The table records some 210,000 clones, around nine tenths of them present only once. The specimen sequenced was peripheral blood. The chain carries TRBV9 and TRBJ2-5; TRBD2 agrees at 9 bases. The clonotype comes from a woman aged 40 to 49 with acute or convalescent COVID-19. CDR3 DNA: TGTGCCAGCAGCGCCGGCGGGGGGGCCGGGGAGACCCAGTACTTC. Amino acid sequence: CASSAGGGAGETQYF.